This T cell receptor (beta chain) was sequenced for a study of CD8 T cells in Susac syndrome. RNA in amounts of roughly 0.5 to 1 ug was reverse transcribed with random hexamers. Amplification of TCR beta CDR3 was carried out by immunoSEQ multiplex PCR, which covered 54 Vbeta and 13 Jbeta segments. TCRdb independently ran MiXCR on the immunoSEQ multiplex PCR reads; one entry per CDR3 protein. The repertoire holds approximately 200,000 distinct CDR3 sequences, approximately 94% seen once, with around 0.09% in the top ten. TCR beta sequences were obtained from blood CD8+ and CD4+ T cells. CD8+ and CD4+ T cells were negatively isolated; TEMRA cells were FACS-enriched. Findings of the study overall: As the study acknowledged, the number of individuals in its TCR sequencing and HLA analysis was relatively small.

Points on this clonotype: As yet, its antigen is unknown.

Sequencing was carried out using CD4+ T cells from PBMCs. This clonotype was sampled from a human donor with multiple sclerosis.

The CDR3 here is CAWGGGRTWSDEQYF. Here the CDR3 DNA reads TGTGCCTGGGGAGGGGGACGGACCTGGTCTGACGAGCAGTACTTC. The chain combines TRBV30 with TRBJ2-7, with D perhaps assigned TRBD1 or TRBD2 (6 bases each). V shed 5 bases and J shed 5 bases, with 22 bases lying between them. From germline, CDR1 is GTSNPN and CDR2 SVGIG (reference sequence). The CDR3 spans 15 residues.